The 25 T cell receptor beta chains below were found in one sample sequenced in a study of CD8 T cells in ankylosing spondylitis. Study outcomes and limitations: About 8 highly homologous variants made up a TCR beta motif, and this motif appeared characteristic of ankylosing spondylitis blood.

For these TCRs, the target antigens are not known. TCRdb re-called the 5' RACE reads with MiXCR, one entry per CDR3 protein. Among roughly 400,000 distinct CDR3 sequences listed, about 20% were seen once. Specimen: blood, either unsorted or a sorted T cell fraction (not recorded which). The receptors shown here come from a male donor with ankylosing spondylitis.

J is TRBJ1-2 and V is TRBV3-1; D might be TRBD1 (5 bases). The germline V gene encodes CDR1 LGHDT and CDR2 YNNKEL (reference sequence). Deletions cut 4 bases from V and 5 bases from J, with 17 bases between. This CDR3 has 15 amino acids. In DNA, the CDR3 is TGTGCCAGCAGCCTCGGGGCTTCGAGTTGGTATGGCTACACCTTC. It specifies CASSLGASSWYGYTF.

This clonotype came up a few times. The V gene is TRBV28, the J gene TRBJ2-1; 12 positions match TRBD2. This CDR3 is built from 14 residues. Germline V gene lookup returns CDR1 MDHEN and CDR2 SYDVKM. V lost 2 bases to trimming and J lost 8 bases; unmatched junction nucleotides: 1. The CDR3 DNA reads as TGTGCCAGCAGTTTACCTAGCGGGAGGGATGAGCAGTTCTTC. This codes for CASSLPSGRDEQFF.

This rearrangement joins TRBV7-2 to TRBJ2-5, with a possible D match to TRBD1 (6 bases). This CDR3 contains 15 residues. V dropped 2 bases and J dropped 1 base, with 11 bases sitting between them. The germline V gene encodes CDR1 SGHTA and CDR2 FQGNSA. The CDR3, as DNA: TGTGCCAGCAGCTTATCGACAGGAGCCCAAGAGACCCAGTACTTC. Residues: CASSLSTGAQETQYF.

This clonotype turned up a few times. This chain uses TRBV6-5 with TRBJ2-7; the match to TRBD2 covers 10 bases. There are 15 residues in the CDR3. The trim removed 0 bases at V and 3 bases at J, leaving 2 bases unmatched. The germline CDR1 and CDR2 sequences are MNHEY and SVGAGI. Here the CDR3 DNA reads TGTGCCAGCAGTTACTCGCCTAGCGGGAGCTACGAGCAGTACTTC. Translated, it gives CASSYSPSGSYEQYF.

The rearrangement links TRBV18 to TRBJ2-3, with D maybe TRBD1 (6 bases). The CDR3 totals 18 residues. CDR1 KGHSH and CDR2 LQKENI come from the germline V gene. V shed 3 bases and J shed 2 bases, with 21 bases lying between them. The CDR3 DNA reads TGTGCCAGCTCACCTGAGAGGGGGAGCGAGAAACACACAGATACGCAGTATTTT. Translation gives CASSPERGSEKHTDTQYF.

The chain has TRBV7-2 and TRBJ1-2, with unresolved D. The CDR3 loop spans 12 amino acids. Germline CDR1 SGHTA, CDR2 FQGNSA. Trimming took off 5 bases at V and 10 bases at J, with 14 bases between the two ends. CDR3 amino acids: CASSRLRLDYTF. The CDR3, as DNA: TGTGCCAGCAGCCGCCTGCGACTGGACTACACCTTC.

The chain recombines TRBV7-3 with TRBJ2-3; D ambiguous. Trimming removed 7 bases from V and 0 bases from J, with 11 bases in between. This CDR3 region has 14 residues. Per the germline V gene, CDR1 is SGHTA and CDR2 is FQGTGA. This chain's CDR3 is CASKSDSSTDTQYF. CDR3 nucleotide sequence: TGTGCCAGCAAAAGCGACTCCAGCACAGATACGCAGTATTTT.

The CDR3 DNA reads TGTGCCAGCAGCTTAGGTTGGACTAGCGGCTGGGTCTACGAGCAGTACTTC. Its translation: CASSLGWTSGWVYEQYF. This rearrangement joins TRBV7-9 to TRBJ2-7; 10 bases agree with TRBD2. CDR1 and CDR2 from the germline V gene are SEHNR and FQNEAQ (reference sequence). The junction had 9 bases not matched to a gene; V was cut back by 1 base and J by 3 bases. The CDR3 covers 17 residues.

The gene calls are TRBV20-1 and TRBJ2-5; 14 bases align to TRBD2. The CDR3 is made up of 15 amino acids. Unmatched junction bases numbered 7, after V lost 5 bases and J lost 5 bases. The V gene's germline CDR1 is DFQATT and CDR2 SNEGSKA (reference sequence). DNA of the CDR3: TGCAGTGCTGACGGGACTAGCGGGAGTTGGGAGACCCAGTACTTC. This sequence encodes CSADGTSGSWETQYF.

V and J are TRBV30 and TRBJ2-7; D may correspond to TRBD1 or TRBD2 (6 bases each). Trimming removed 6 bases at V and 2 bases at J, with 11 bases between. The CDR3 sequence is 12 residues long. Germline V lookup: CDR1 GTSNPN, CDR2 SVGIG (reference sequence). This chain's CDR3 is CACSRGAYEQYF. The CDR3 nucleotides are TGTGCCTGTTCAAGGGGGGCCTACGAGCAGTACTTC. The full variable domain, rest sourced from reference TRBV30 and TRBJ2-7, is SQTIHQWPATLVQPVGSPLSLECTVEGTSNPNLYWYRQAAGRGLQLLFYSVGIGQISSEVPQNLSASRPQDRQFILSSKKLLLSDSGFYLCACSRGAYEQYFGPGTRLTVT.

This clonotype was observed a handful of times. The V call is TRBV19, the J call TRBJ2-7; 7 nucleotides align to TRBD1. The J segment lost 1 base and the V segment lost 3 bases, leaving 3 bases of the junction unmatched. CDR3 length equals 14 residues. Germline CDR1 LNHDA, CDR2 SQIVND (reference sequence). The CDR3 protein is CASSMGTASYEQYF. The DNA for the CDR3 is TGTGCCAGTAGTATGGGGACAGCGTCCTACGAGCAGTACTTC.

The table lists this clonotype with a few counts. V is TRBV5-1 and J is TRBJ2-6; 7 bases align to TRBD2. The germline gives CDR1 SGHRS, CDR2 YFSETQ. The junction had 10 bases not matched to a gene; V was cut back by 4 bases and J by 3 bases. The CDR3 length is 17 residues. CDR3 coding DNA: TGCGCCAGCAGCACGTTGGCGGGAGCTGATGGGGCCAACGTCCTGACTTTC. Its protein product is CASSTLAGADGANVLTF.

The chain employs TRBV29-1 and TRBJ2-1, with D perhaps being TRBD1 or TRBD2 (5 bases each). Germline CDR1 reads SQVTM; CDR2 reads ANQGSEA. V was trimmed by 4 bases and J by 10 bases, leaving 11 bases between them. The CDR3 has 11 residues. CDR3 DNA sequence: TGCAGCGTTGCCGGGGCACACGAGCAGTTCTTC. This encodes CSVAGAHEQFF.

The rearrangement joins TRBV20-1 to TRBJ2-3; TRBD2 agrees at 11 bases. Germline V CDR1 and CDR2: DFQATT, SNEGSKA (reference sequence). V gave up 3 bases and J gave up 0 bases; unmatched junction bases: 5. The CDR3 is 16 amino acids. DNA for the CDR3: TGCAGTGCTAGTCTAGCGGGAGGAAGGAGCACAGATACGCAGTATTTT. Translated, it gives CSASLAGGRSTDTQYF.

This clonotype turned up a few times. The chain employs TRBV5-1 and TRBJ2-7; D might be TRBD2 (5 bases). Per the germline V gene, CDR1 is SGHRS and CDR2 is YFSETQ. The CDR3 has 16 amino acids. V lost 2 bases, J lost 0 bases, and 15 bases lay in between. The CDR3 nucleotides are TGCGCCAGCAGCTTCAGGCCGAGCGGCGGCTCCTACGAGCAGTACTTC. It translates to CASSFRPSGGSYEQYF.

This clonotype was detected ten times or more. This chain joins TRBV5-1 and TRBJ2-6; no definite D call. The length of the CDR3 is 16 residues. Trimming cost V 0 bases and J 2 bases, with 9 bases left between them. Germline V gene data show CDR1 as SGHRS and CDR2 as YFSETQ. The CDR3 protein is CASSLALGTGANVLTF. CDR3 coding DNA: TGCGCCAGCAGCTTGGCTCTCGGTACTGGGGCCAACGTCCTGACTTTC. The full variable domain, completed using reference TRBV5-1 and TRBJ2-6, is KAGVTQTPRYLIKTRGQQVTLSCSPISGHRSVSWYQQTPGQGLQFLFEYFSETQRNKGNFPGRFSGRQFSNSRSEMNVSTLELGDSALYLCASSLALGTGANVLTFGAGSRLTVL.

This clonotype has a handful of counts. The chain couples TRBV3-1 to TRBJ2-1, with a tentative D call TRBD1 (5 bases). The germline V gene encodes CDR1 LGHDT and CDR2 YNNKEL (reference sequence). CDR3 length: 16 amino acids. V was clipped by 2 bases and J by 2 bases, with 13 bases between them. CDR3 residues: CASSQRYLGAYNEQFF. The CDR3 DNA reads TGTGCCAGCAGCCAACGATACCTAGGGGCCTACAATGAGCAGTTCTTC.

V is TRBV7-2 and J is TRBJ2-7; TRBD1 agrees at 7 bases. J lost 6 bases, V lost 1 base, and 9 bases had no gene match. The CDR3 consists of 15 residues. CDR1 and CDR2 from the germline V gene are SGHTA and FQGNSA. As DNA, the CDR3 is TGTGCCAGCAGCTTAGGGAACAGGGGTGTGTTCGAGCAGTACTTC. Protein sequence: CASSLGNRGVFEQYF.

This clonotype was detected only a few times. J is TRBJ1-1 and V is TRBV4-2; tentatively, D is TRBD1 (6 bases). CDR1 and CDR2 (germline): LGHNA, YNFKEQ. Trimming shortened V by 2 bases and J by 8 bases, and 15 bases separated the two germline ends. The CDR3 consists of 14 residues. The CDR3 is CASSQLQGGKEAFF. Written as DNA, the CDR3 is TGTGCCAGCAGCCAACTACAGGGAGGGAAGGAAGCTTTCTTT.

This clonotype was counted between two and nine times. The rearrangement joins TRBV3-1 to TRBJ2-4; no definite D call. Trimming took 2 bases from V and 9 from J, leaving 14 bases between them. The CDR3 spans 14 residues. Germline CDR1 reads LGHDT; CDR2 reads YNNKEL (reference sequence). The CDR3 loop is CASSQNPPGPIQYF. CDR3 in DNA: TGTGCCAGCAGCCAAAACCCGCCCGGTCCCATTCAGTACTTC. Looking up the rest from reference TRBV3-1 and TRBJ2-4 gives the full variable domain: DTAVSQTPKYLVTQMGNDKSIKCEQNLGHDTMYWYKQDSKKFLKIMFSYNNKELIINETVPNRFSPKSPDKAHLNLHINSLELGDSAVYFCASSQNPPGPIQYFGAGTRLSVL.

This clonotype was picked up one time. This sequence joins TRBV18 and TRBJ1-2, with D unresolved. Trimming removed 1 base at V and 3 bases at J, with 12 bases between. The CDR3 totals 15 residues. Germline V gene data show CDR1 as KGHSH and CDR2 as LQKENI. CDR3 amino acids: CASSPRPAQDYGYTF. The CDR3 region has the DNA TGTGCCAGCTCACCACGCCCAGCTCAGGACTATGGCTACACCTTC.

The chain recombines TRBV7-3 with TRBJ1-1, with D hard to call. Germline CDR1 is SGHTA and CDR2 is FQGTGA. The CDR3 loop spans 13 amino acids. The V end was cut by 5 bases, the J end by 1 base, with 8 bases between. The DNA of the CDR3 is TGTGCCAGCAGCATTACGGGGAACACTGAAGCTTTCTTT. This encodes CASSITGNTEAFF.

V is TRBV20-1 and J is TRBJ1-5; perhaps TRBD1 as D (6 bases). The CDR3 totals 14 residues. With 4 bases removed from V and 0 bases from J, the gap between germline ends came to 10 bases. Per the germline V gene, CDR1 is DFQATT and CDR2 is SNEGSKA (reference sequence). DNA of the CDR3: TGCAGTGCTAAAGGGGGGAGTAGCAATCAGCCCCAGCATTTT. Its translation: CSAKGGSSNQPQHF.

This clonotype appeared a few times. The chain is built from TRBV25-1 and TRBJ1-1; D is unclear. CDR1 is MGHDK and CDR2 is SYGVNS in the germline V gene. The CDR3 extends over 15 amino acids. V was cut by 1 base and J by 1 base, with 10 bases left in between. The CDR3 coding sequence is TGTGCCAGCAGTGAATTCGGGGATTGGAACACTGAAGCTTTCTTT. Residues: CASSEFGDWNTEAFF.

This clonotype has only a few counts. The rearrangement links TRBV15 to TRBJ2-3; the D is unclear. Trimming pared 2 bases from V and 2 bases from J, leaving 14 bases between. CDR3 length: 16 residues. Germline assignment: CDR1 LNHNV and CDR2 YYDKDF (reference sequence). The CDR3 is CATSRPTQRNTDTQYF. DNA for the CDR3: TGTGCCACCAGCAGACCAACCCAACGGAACACAGATACGCAGTATTTT.